This T cell receptor beta chain came from a study of shared clonotypes between healthy human individuals. Study-level findings and limits: Generation of non-shared clonotypes was less probable than generation of clonotypes shared by all four donors. In the sorted subsets, rarefaction showed sequencing was incomplete despite large depth.

V lost 4 bases and J 1 base, leaving 13 bases between the germline ends. The germline V gene has CDR1 MGHRA and CDR2 YSYEKL. The CDR3 length is 16 residues. The healthy adult donors were HIV-negative and reported no recent acute infections or vaccinations. With respect to this clone: Its antigen remains unidentified.

Assay used: immunoSEQ multiplex PCR; TCRdb lists only in-frame clones, some missing. The sample includes about 1 million clones, under 80% of them seen just once. The specimen was memory CD4+ T cells sorted from blood. The subset denotes: CD45RA-negative fraction. The receptor's source is a man aged 18-30 years in good health. The chain links TRBV4-1 to TRBJ1-4, with unresolved D. The CDR3 loop reads CASSPLLAGTNEKLFF. For the CDR3, the DNA is TGCGCCAGCAGCCCCCTTCTTGCCGGAACTAATGAAAAACTGTTTTTT.